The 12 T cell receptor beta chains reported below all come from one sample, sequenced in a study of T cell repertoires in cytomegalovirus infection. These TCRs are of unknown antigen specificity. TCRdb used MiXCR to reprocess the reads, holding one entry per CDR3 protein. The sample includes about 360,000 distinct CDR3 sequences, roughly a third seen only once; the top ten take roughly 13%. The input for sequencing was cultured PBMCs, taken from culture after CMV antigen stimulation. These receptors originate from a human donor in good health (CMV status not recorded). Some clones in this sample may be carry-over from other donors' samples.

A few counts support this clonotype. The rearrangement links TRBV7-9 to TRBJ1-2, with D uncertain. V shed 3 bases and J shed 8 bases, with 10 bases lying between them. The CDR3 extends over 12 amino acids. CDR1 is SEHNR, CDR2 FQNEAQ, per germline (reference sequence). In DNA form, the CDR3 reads TGTGCCAGCAGCTTCACCTCGAGGGGCTACACCTTC. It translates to CASSFTSRGYTF.

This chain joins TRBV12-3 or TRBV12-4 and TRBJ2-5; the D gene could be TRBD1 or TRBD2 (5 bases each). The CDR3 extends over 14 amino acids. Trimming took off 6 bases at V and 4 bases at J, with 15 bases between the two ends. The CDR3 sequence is CASSRDGVVETQYF. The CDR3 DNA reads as TGTGCCAGCAGCCGGGACGGAGTAGTAGAGACCCAGTACTTC.

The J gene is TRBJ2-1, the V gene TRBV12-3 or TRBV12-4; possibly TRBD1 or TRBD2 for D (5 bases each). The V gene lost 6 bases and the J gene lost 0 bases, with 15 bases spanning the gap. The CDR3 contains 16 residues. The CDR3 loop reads CASSRPGPLSYNEQFF. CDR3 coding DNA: TGTGCCAGCAGCCGGCCGGGACCTCTCTCCTACAATGAGCAGTTCTTC.

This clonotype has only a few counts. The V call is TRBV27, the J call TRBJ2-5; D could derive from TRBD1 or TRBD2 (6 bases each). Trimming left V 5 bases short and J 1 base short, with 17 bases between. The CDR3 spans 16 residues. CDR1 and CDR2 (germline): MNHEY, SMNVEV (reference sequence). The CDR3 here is CASSPIGGSAQETQYF. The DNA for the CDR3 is TGTGCCAGCAGTCCCATCGGGGGCAGCGCCCAAGAGACCCAGTACTTC.

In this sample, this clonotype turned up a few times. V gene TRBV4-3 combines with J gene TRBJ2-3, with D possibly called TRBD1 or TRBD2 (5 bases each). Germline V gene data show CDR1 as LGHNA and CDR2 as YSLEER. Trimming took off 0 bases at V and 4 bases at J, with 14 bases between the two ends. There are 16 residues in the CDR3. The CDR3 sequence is CASSQEGTGRADTQYF. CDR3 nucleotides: TGCGCCAGCAGCCAAGAAGGGACGGGACGCGCAGATACGCAGTATTTT.

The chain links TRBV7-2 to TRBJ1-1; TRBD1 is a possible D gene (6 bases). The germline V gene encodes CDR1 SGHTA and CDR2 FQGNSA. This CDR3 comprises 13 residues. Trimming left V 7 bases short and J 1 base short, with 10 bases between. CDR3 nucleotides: TGTGCCAGCACGGGACACCCGAACACTGAAGCTTTCTTT. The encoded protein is CASTGHPNTEAFF.

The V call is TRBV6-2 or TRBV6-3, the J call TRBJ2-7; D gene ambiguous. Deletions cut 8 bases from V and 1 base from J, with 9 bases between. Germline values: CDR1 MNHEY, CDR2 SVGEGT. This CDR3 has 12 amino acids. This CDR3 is CASFQSSYEQYF. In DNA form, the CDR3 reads TGTGCCAGCTTCCAGTCATCCTACGAGCAGTACTTC.

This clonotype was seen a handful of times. CDR3 nucleotide sequence: TGTGCCAGCAGTATACTGACAGGGTACAATGAGCAGTTCTTC. Translated: CASSILTGYNEQFF. This rearrangement joins TRBV6-5 to TRBJ2-1; 7 bases fit TRBD1. V shed 5 bases and J 4 bases; nucleotides not matched to a gene: 5. The CDR3 loop spans 14 amino acids. Germline V gene lookup returns CDR1 MNHEY and CDR2 SVGAGI.

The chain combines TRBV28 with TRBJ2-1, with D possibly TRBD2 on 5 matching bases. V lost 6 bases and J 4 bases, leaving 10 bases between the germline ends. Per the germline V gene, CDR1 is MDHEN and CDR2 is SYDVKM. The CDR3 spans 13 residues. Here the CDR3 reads CASSQLGYNEQFF. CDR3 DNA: TGTGCCAGCAGCCAACTAGGGTACAATGAGCAGTTCTTC.

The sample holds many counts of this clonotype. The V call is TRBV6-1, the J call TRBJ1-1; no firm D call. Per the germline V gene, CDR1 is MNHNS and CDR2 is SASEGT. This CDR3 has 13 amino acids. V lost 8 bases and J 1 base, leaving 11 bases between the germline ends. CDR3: CASRLVRNTEAFF. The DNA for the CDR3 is TGTGCCAGCCGTCTTGTGCGGAACACTGAAGCTTTCTTT.

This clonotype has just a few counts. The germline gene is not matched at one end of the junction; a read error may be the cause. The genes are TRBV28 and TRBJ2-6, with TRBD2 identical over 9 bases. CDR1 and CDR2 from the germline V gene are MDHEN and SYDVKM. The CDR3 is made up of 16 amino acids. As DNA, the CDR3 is TGTGCCAGCAATTTAGCGGGAGAGGCGGGGGCCAACGTCCTGACTTTC. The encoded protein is CASNLAGEAGANVLTF. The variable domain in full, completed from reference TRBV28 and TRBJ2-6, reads DVKVTQSSRYLVKRTGEKVFLECVQDMDHENMFWYRQDPGLGLRLIYFSYDVKMKEKGDIPEGYSVSREKKERFSLILESASTNQTSMYLCASNLAGEAGANVLTFGAGSRLTVL.

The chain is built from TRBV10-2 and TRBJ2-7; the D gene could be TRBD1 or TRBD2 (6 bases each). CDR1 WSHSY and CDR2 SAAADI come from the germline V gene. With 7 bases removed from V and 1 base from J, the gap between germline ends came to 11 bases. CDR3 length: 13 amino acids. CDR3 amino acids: CASTTGTSYEQYV. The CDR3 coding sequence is TGCGCCAGCACCACAGGGACTTCCTACGAGCAGTACGTC.